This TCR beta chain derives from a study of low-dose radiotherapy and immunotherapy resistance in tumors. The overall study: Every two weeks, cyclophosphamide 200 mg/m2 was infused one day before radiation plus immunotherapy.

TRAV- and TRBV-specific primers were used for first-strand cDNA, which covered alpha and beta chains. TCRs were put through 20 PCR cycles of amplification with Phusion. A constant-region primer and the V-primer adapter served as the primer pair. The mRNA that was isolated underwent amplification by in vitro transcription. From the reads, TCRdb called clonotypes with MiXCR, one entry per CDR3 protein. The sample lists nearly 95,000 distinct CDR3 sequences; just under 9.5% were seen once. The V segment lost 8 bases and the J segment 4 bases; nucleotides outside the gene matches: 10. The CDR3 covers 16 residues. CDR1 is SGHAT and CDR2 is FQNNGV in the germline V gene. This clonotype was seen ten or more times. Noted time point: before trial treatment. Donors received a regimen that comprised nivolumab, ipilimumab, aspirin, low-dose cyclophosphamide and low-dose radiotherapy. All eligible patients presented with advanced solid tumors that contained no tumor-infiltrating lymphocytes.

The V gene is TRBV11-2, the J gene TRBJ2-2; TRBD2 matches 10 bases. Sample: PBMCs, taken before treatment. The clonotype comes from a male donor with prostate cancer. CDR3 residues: CASGAAGGPGTGELFF. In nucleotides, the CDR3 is TGTGCCAGCGGGGCAGCGGGAGGGCCGGGCACCGGGGAGCTGTTTTTT.